This T cell receptor (beta chain) was found in a study of T cell responses to AZD1222 COVID-19 vaccine. V was trimmed by 9 bases and J by 0 bases, leaving 11 bases between them. Germline CDR1 reads SNHLY; CDR2 reads FYNNEI. The length of the CDR3 is 14 residues. Overall study findings and caveats: Donors were largely white British and mainly female; clonal diversity was possibly underestimated. Nearly half of spike-specific TCRs reportedly go after variant regions that carry no mutations. Dominant at 160-218 and 743-854, vaccine-associated CD4 TCRs also spanned spike. Just a handful of AZD1222 recipients tested seropositive at baseline.

Concerning this clone itself: The antigen is not known.

Only in-frame clones appear in the TCRdb table, and some are missing; sequencing was by immunoSEQ multiplex PCR. The sample contains 110,000 to 150,000 clones, 92% of which appear only once. The V call is TRBV2, the J call TRBJ2-2, with D hard to call. The clonotype was recovered from an adult in good health. The sample was peripheral blood, taken on day 0 of AZD1222 vaccination. For the CDR3, the DNA is TGTGCCAGTAGGTCCGAGGCGAACACCGGGGAGCTGTTTTTT. It encodes CASRSEANTGELFF. Looking up the rest from reference TRBV2 and TRBJ2-2 gives the full variable domain: EPEVTQTPSHQVTQMGQEVILRCVPISNHLYFYWYRQILGQKVEFLVSFYNNEISEKSEIFDDQFSVERPDGSNFTLKIRSTKLEDSAMYFCASRSEANTGELFFGEGSRLTVL.